The T cell receptor beta chain under discussion was sequenced for a study of shared clonotypes between healthy human individuals. Study-wide findings and caveats: The small donor group covered limited genetic and exposure diversity.

V lost 4 bases and J 0 bases, leaving 14 bases between the germline ends. The CDR3 covers 15 residues. Germline V CDR1 and CDR2: SGHDT, YYEEEE. As regards this clone: Its antigen is undetermined.

Participating donors were healthy, HIV-negative adults free of recent acute infections or vaccinations. Within Nashville, Tennessee resided all donors, each a Caucasian adult. Researchers ran the assay at a deep level. The assay was immunoSEQ multiplex PCR, and TCRdb's table has in-frame clones only and misses some. The table shows 400,000 to 600,000 clones, with about 79% occurring only once. J is TRBJ2-7 and V is TRBV5-6; the D is unclear. The sequenced sample consisted of PBMCs. The clonotype was recovered from a middle-aged woman in good health. Some clones in this sample may be carry-over from other donors' samples. The CDR3 nucleotides are TGTGCCAGCAGCGCGGTGGGCCCCAGCTCCTACGAGCAGTACTTC. It yields the protein CASSAVGPSSYEQYF. Together with reference TRBV5-6 and TRBJ2-7, the CDR3 gives the full variable domain: DAGVTQSPTHLIKTRGQQVTLRCSPKSGHDTVSWYQQALGQGPQFIFQYYEEEERQRGNFPDRFSGHQFPNYSSELNVNALLLGDSALYLCASSAVGPSSYEQYFGPGTRLTVT.